This TCR beta chain was sequenced during a study of blood T cell repertoires in COVID-19. As for the study in general: Sites across the United States, Italy and Spain contributed samples from acute and convalescent COVID-19. From T cells, B-cell-depleted T cells, or PBMCs came the material, which was cDNA or gDNA.

The CDR3 is made up of 15 amino acids. V lost 3 bases and J lost 7, with 16 bases in between. Germline V gives CDR1 KGHSH, CDR2 LQKENI. Per the original methods: Reference gene primer amplification yielded estimated nucleated cell counts. Measured with immunoSEQ multiplex PCR; TCRdb has only the in-frame clones, and not every one. The DNA was the basis for D and trimming; V, J and clone size are from that table. The data show just under 45,000 clones, around 84% seen once. The clonotype originates from a human donor in a cohort sampled during active COVID-19. V and J are TRBV18 and TRBJ2-1; a weak D match, TRBD2 (6 bases). What was sequenced was peripheral blood. The CDR3 nucleotides are TGTGCCAGCTCACCGATTCTGGGGGGTGCAAATGAGCAGTTCTTC. This codes for CASSPILGGANEQFF. Complete variable domain (other parts from reference TRBV18 and TRBJ2-1): NAGVMQNPRHLVRRRGQEARLRCSPMKGHSHVYWYRQLPEEGLKFMVYLQKENIIDESGMPKERFSAEFPKEGPSILRIQQVVRGDSAAYFCASSPILGGANEQFFGPGTRLTVL.